This T cell receptor beta chain was sequenced in a study of blood T cell repertoires in COVID-19. Study summary: Specimens from acute and convalescent COVID-19 originated in the United States, Italy and Spain. PBMCs, B-cell-depleted T cells, or T cells were the source of the cDNA or gDNA that made up the material.

This CDR3 contains 14 residues. The germline V gene encodes CDR1 SEHNR and CDR2 FQNEAQ (reference sequence). V dropped 4 bases and J dropped 2 bases, with 11 bases sitting between them. Authors' data handling: Using reference gene primer amplification, nucleated cell counts were estimated. TCRdb's copy holds only in-frame clones and misses some; the assay was immunoSEQ multiplex PCR. V and J calls and clone size follow that table, whereas D and trimming were derived from the DNA. Of under 70,000 clones listed, 73% are singletons. What was sequenced was peripheral blood. The source is a woman in her 70s with acute or convalescent COVID-19. The J gene is TRBJ2-5, the V gene TRBV7-9; D call uncertain. CDR3 residues: CASSSRLIQETQYF. In DNA, the CDR3 is TGTGCCAGCAGCTCCAGACTGATACAAGAGACCCAGTACTTC.